The TCR beta chain under discussion was sequenced for a study of Tregs in tolerant kidney transplant recipients. Overall study findings and caveats: No direct test of biological reproducibility was done here. Few patients were studied, so findings need validation in larger groups. Expanding Tregs on activated donor B cells appeared to best identify donor-specific TCRbeta clones.

Unstimulated regulatory T cells (CD4+CD25+CD127-), CD4+CD25- non-regulatory cells, CD4 and CD8 cells were FACS-sorted from thawed PBMCs. The CDR3 spans 11 residues. CDR1 DFQATT and CDR2 SNEGSKA come from the germline V gene (reference sequence). Trimming shortened V by 5 bases and J by 6 bases, and 8 bases separated the two germline ends. Assay: immunoSEQ multiplex PCR; the TCRdb copy retains only in-frame clones and omits some. This table has 90,000 to 150,000 clones, approximately 90% appearing once. In the case of this clone: Its antigen remains unidentified.

The sequenced sample was CD4+ T cells from blood. This receptor was obtained from a human donor in good health. The chain combines TRBV20-1 with TRBJ2-1; D is unclear. The CDR3 loop reads CSAWPGNEQFF. CDR3 in DNA: TGCAGTGCTTGGCCGGGCAATGAGCAGTTCTTC.